What follows is one TCR beta chain and its context. This entry is derived from a study of blood T cell repertoires in COVID-19. Authors' methods: Estimates of nucleated cell counts were drawn from the amplification of reference gene primers. Data came from immunoSEQ multiplex PCR; TCRdb stores just in-frame clones and leaves some out. From that table come the V and J calls and clone size; the DNA was used to work out D and trimming. The repertoire holds 250,000 to 350,000 clones, with more than 70% as singletons. The CDR3 length is 14 residues. V was pared by 6 bases and J by 1 base, with 10 bases between. Looked up from germline, CDR1 is MNHEY and CDR2 is SVGAGI.

The sample taken for sequencing was peripheral blood. V and J are TRBV6-5 and TRBJ1-3; tentative D call: TRBD1 (5 bases). The sequence was obtained from a woman aged 25-40 years who had recovered from COVID-19. The CDR3 here is CASSKGLSGNTIYF. The CDR3 DNA reads as TGTGCCAGCAGCAAGGGGTTATCTGGAAACACCATATATTTT.